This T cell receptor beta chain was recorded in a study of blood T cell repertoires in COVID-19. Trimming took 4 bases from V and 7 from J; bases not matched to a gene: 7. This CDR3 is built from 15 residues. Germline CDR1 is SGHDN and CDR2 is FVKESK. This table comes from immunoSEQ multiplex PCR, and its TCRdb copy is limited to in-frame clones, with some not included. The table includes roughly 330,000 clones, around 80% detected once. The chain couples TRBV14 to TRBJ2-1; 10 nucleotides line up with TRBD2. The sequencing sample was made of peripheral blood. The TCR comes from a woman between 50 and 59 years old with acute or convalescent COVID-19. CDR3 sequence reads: CASSPSGRAVNEQFF. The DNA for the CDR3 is TGTGCCAGCAGCCCGAGCGGGAGGGCCGTGAATGAGCAGTTCTTC.